This entry lists 5 T cell receptor beta chains sequenced from one sample in a study of shared clonotypes between healthy human individuals. Clones were sequenced by immunoSEQ multiplex PCR, and TCRdb holds only the in-frame ones, with some missing. Of 1.6 million or so clones listed, around 97% are singletons. Sample: naive CD4+ T cells sorted from blood. Subset in this sample: CD45RA+ positively selected. These receptors came from a young man in good health.

The chain couples TRBV28 to TRBJ2-1; D ambiguous. V gave up 3 bases and J gave up 5 bases, with 14 bases separating them. The CDR3 spans 15 residues. In germline, CDR1 is MDHEN, CDR2 SYDVKM. The CDR3 reads CASSFRPRYNNEQFF. Written as DNA, the CDR3 is TGTGCCAGCAGTTTTAGGCCCCGCTACAACAATGAGCAGTTCTTC.

V is TRBV9 and J is TRBJ2-1; weak D call: TRBD2 (5 bases). The CDR3 is 16 residues long. Trimming cost V 1 base and J 3 bases, with 14 bases left between them. Germline V gene sequence: CDR1 SGDLS, CDR2 YYNGEE. CDR3 loop: CASSVRASRGYNEQFF. The DNA for the CDR3 is TGTGCCAGCAGCGTACGGGCGTCCCGGGGCTACAATGAGCAGTTCTTC.

This chain uses TRBV19 with TRBJ1-2; D remains ambiguous. Germline loops: CDR1 LNHDA, CDR2 SQIVND (reference sequence). V was pared by 7 bases and J by 7 bases, with 19 bases between. The CDR3 spans 14 residues. The CDR3 sequence is CASTNTTRAVGYTF. In DNA form, the CDR3 reads TGTGCCAGTACTAACACTACAAGGGCGGTTGGCTACACCTTC.

The chain recombines TRBV7-2 with TRBJ2-7, with D possibly called TRBD1 or TRBD2 (5 bases each). The V gene's germline CDR1 is SGHTA and CDR2 FQGNSA. Trimming took 6 bases from V and 2 from J, leaving 14 bases between them. This CDR3 spans 14 amino acids. CDR3 sequence (DNA): TGTGCCAGCAGGCGTTCAGGGAGTCCCTACGAGCAGTACTTC. As protein: CASRRSGSPYEQYF. Drawing the rest from reference TRBV7-2 and TRBJ2-7, the complete variable domain is GAGVSQSPSNKVTEKGKDVELRCDPISGHTALYWYRQSLGQGLEFLIYFQGNSAPDKSGLPSDRFSAERTGGSVSTLTIQRTQQEDSAVYLCASRRSGSPYEQYFGPGTRLTVT.

The chain is built from TRBV5-6 and TRBJ2-7, with D possibly matching TRBD2 (5 bases). The CDR3 totals 12 residues. V shed 4 bases and J shed 4 bases, with 9 bases lying between them. CDR1 is SGHDT, CDR2 YYEEEE, per germline. Here the CDR3 reads CASSIREYEQYF. The CDR3 coding sequence is TGTGCCAGCAGCATTAGGGAGTACGAGCAGTACTTC.